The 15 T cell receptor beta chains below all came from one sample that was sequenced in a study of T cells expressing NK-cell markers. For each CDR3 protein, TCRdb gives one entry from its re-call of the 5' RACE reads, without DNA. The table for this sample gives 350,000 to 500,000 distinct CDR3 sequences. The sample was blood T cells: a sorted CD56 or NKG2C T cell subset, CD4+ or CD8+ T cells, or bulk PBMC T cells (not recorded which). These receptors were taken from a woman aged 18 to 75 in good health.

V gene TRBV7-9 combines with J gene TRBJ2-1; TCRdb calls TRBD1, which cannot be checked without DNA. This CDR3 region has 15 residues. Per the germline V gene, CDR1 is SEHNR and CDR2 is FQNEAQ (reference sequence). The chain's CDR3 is CASSTQVGGGNEQFF.

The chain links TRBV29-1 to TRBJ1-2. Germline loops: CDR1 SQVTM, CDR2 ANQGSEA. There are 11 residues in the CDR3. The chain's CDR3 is CSVEGSYGYTF.

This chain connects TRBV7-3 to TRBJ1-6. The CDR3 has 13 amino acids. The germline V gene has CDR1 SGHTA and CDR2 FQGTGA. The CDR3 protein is CASSLGINSPLHF.

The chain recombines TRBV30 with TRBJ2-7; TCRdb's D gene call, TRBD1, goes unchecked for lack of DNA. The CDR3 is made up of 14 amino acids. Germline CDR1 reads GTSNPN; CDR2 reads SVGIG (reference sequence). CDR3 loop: CAWSAGGQGYEQYF.

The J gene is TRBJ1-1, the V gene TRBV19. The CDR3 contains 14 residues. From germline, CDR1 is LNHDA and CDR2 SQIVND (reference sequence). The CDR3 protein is CASSPETLNTEAFF.

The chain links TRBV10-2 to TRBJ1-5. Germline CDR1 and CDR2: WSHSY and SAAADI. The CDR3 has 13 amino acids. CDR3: CASVYRVNQPQHF.

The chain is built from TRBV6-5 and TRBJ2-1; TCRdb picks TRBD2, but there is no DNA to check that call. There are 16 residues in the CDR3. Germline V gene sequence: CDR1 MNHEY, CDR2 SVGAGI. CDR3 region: CASSYSGLATYNEQFF.

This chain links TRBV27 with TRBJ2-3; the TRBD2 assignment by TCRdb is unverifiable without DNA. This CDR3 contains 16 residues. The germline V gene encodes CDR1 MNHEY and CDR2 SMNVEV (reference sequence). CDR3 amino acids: CASSLRPGGNTDTQYF.

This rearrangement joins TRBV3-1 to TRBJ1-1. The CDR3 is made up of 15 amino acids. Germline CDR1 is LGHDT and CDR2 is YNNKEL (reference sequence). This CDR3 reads CASSPGGALGTEAFF. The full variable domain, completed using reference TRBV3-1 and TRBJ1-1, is DTAVSQTPKYLVTQMGNDKSIKCEQNLGHDTMYWYKQDSKKFLKIMFSYNNKELIINETVPNRFSPKSPDKAHLNLHINSLELGDSAVYFCASSPGGALGTEAFFGQGTRLTVV.

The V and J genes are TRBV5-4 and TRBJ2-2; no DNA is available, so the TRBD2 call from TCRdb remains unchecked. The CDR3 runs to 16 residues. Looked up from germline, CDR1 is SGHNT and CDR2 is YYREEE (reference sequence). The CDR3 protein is CASSSSGRADIGELFF.

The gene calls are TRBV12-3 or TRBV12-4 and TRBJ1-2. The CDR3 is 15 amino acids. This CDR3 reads CASRPTTGRAMDYTF.

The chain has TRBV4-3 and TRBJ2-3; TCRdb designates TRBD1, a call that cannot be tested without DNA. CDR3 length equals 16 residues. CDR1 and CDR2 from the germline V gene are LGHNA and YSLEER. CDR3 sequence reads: CASSQGVGGHTDTQYF.

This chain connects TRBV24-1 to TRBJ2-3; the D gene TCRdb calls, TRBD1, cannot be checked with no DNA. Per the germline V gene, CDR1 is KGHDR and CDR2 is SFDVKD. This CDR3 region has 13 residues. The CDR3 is CATSEAGTSAQYF.

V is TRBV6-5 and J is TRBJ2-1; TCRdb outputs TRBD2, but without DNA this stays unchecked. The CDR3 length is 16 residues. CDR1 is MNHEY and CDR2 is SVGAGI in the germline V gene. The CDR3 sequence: CASSYSAGGNYNEQFF.

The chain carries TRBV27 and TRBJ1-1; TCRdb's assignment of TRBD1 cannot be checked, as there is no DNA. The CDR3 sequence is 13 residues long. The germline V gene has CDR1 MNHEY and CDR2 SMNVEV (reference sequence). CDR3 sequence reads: CASKGRMNTEAFF.